What follows are 17 T cell receptor beta chains derived from one specimen sequenced in a study of T cell changes during pregnancy in multiple sclerosis (dated by TCRdb to about 2019). Preparation of the library involved the immunoSEQ multiplex PCR assay. The clones in this table, taken by TCRdb from immuneACCESS, are in-frame only. Not every clone is retained; where verified, under half of the shortfall comes from an unresolved V gene, and the cause of the rest is unknown. Counted in this sample were approximately 80,000 clones; 94% of them appeared once. Clones ranked in the top ten supply over 2% of the sample. The sample here was peripheral blood, taken in the third trimester of pregnancy. The receptors derive from a female donor with multiple sclerosis, enrolled in a pregnancy study.

V and J are TRBV4-1 and TRBJ1-1; D uncertain. Trimming took 4 bases from V and 0 from J, leaving 15 bases between them. The CDR3 is 16 residues long. The V gene's germline CDR1 is MGHRA and CDR2 YSYEKL. Here the CDR3 reads CASSPTFDWMNTEAFF. CDR3 bases: TGCGCCAGCAGCCCTACCTTCGACTGGATGAACACTGAAGCTTTCTTT.

V and J are TRBV5-4 and TRBJ2-7; TRBD2 matches at 10 bases. The CDR3 totals 16 residues. Germline values: CDR1 SGHNT, CDR2 YYREEE (reference sequence). J lost 5 bases, V lost 0 bases, and 8 bases had no gene match. The CDR3 nucleotides are TGTGCCAGCAGCTTGGTAGGGCTAGCGGGGGCAGACGAGCAGTACTTC. Its protein product is CASSLVGLAGADEQYF.

DNA for the CDR3: TGTGCCAGCAGCCCCATCGGACAGGGGGATTCCTCTGGAAACACCATATATTTT. It translates to CASSPIGQGDSSGNTIYF. The V gene is TRBV27, the J gene TRBJ1-3; 10 positions agree with TRBD1. The CDR3 is made up of 18 amino acids. Germline CDR1 reads MNHEY; CDR2 reads SMNVEV (reference sequence). Losses at the gene ends were 6 bases for V and 0 bases for J; bases not matched to a gene: 11.

V gene TRBV7-9 combines with J gene TRBJ2-2; no reliable D call. Germline CDR1 and CDR2: SEHNR and FQNEAQ (reference sequence). The germline V and J ends were trimmed by 0 bases and 5 bases, with 7 bases remaining between them. The CDR3 length is 14 residues. This CDR3 reads CASSLAGSTGELFF. The DNA of the CDR3 is TGTGCCAGCAGCTTAGCTGGCTCAACCGGGGAGCTGTTTTTT.

The chain recombines TRBV4-1 with TRBJ2-5; 7 bases fit TRBD2. Unmatched junction bases numbered 10, after V lost 4 bases and J lost 5 bases. Germline V lookup: CDR1 MGHRA, CDR2 YSYEKL. The CDR3 is made up of 15 amino acids. CDR3 amino acids: CASSPPEGGFETQYF. CDR3 coding DNA: TGCGCCAGCAGCCCGCCGGAGGGAGGGTTCGAGACCCAGTACTTC.

The chain couples TRBV2 to TRBJ1-3; the D gene is possibly TRBD1 (5 bases). Germline V lookup: CDR1 SNHLY, CDR2 FYNNEI. The CDR3 is 15 amino acids. Deletions cut 7 bases from V and 0 bases from J, with 13 bases between. The CDR3 is CASTSDSSSGNTIYF. The CDR3, as DNA: TGTGCCAGCACCTCAGACAGCAGCTCTGGAAACACCATATATTTT.

The CDR3 loop reads CASSPGGSHEQYF. As DNA, the CDR3 is TGTGCCAGCAGCCCTGGGGGGTCCCACGAGCAGTACTTC. This chain joins TRBV5-4 and TRBJ2-7; D may be TRBD2 (6 bases). The CDR3 sequence is 13 residues long. Looked up from germline, CDR1 is SGHNT and CDR2 is YYREEE (reference sequence). V lost 4 bases and J 5 bases, leaving 13 bases between the germline ends.

This clone was picked up one time. The chain is built from TRBV4-1 and TRBJ1-5, with D maybe TRBD1 (6 bases). The V gene lost 4 bases and the J gene lost 7 bases, with 14 bases spanning the gap. The CDR3 is made up of 14 amino acids. Germline V lookup: CDR1 MGHRA, CDR2 YSYEKL. The CDR3 is CASSPDSLQQPQHF. The CDR3 coding sequence is TGCGCCAGCAGCCCGGACAGCCTTCAACAGCCCCAGCATTTT.

The CDR3 DNA reads as TGTGCCAGTACTCCCCAGGGGACCAGTTGGCCTTACGAGCAGTACTTC. Amino acid sequence: CASTPQGTSWPYEQYF. V usage is TRBV19 and J usage is TRBJ2-7; the D gene is possibly TRBD1 (6 bases). This CDR3 contains 16 residues. Germline values: CDR1 LNHDA, CDR2 SQIVND (reference sequence). V shed 7 bases and J shed 4 bases, with 23 bases lying between them.

This chain joins TRBV5-6 and TRBJ2-1; D is perhaps TRBD1 (6 bases). In germline, CDR1 is SGHDT, CDR2 YYEEEE. The V end lost 6 bases, the J end lost 5 bases, and 15 bases lay between the germline ends. The CDR3 runs to 14 residues. Here the CDR3 DNA reads TGTGCCAGCAATCAACAGGGTCGGAACAATGAGCAGTTCTTC. Protein: CASNQQGRNNEQFF.

The rearrangement uses TRBV15 and TRBJ2-7; tentative D call: TRBD1 (5 bases). The germline V gene has CDR1 LNHNV and CDR2 YYDKDF (reference sequence). CDR3 size: 15 residues. Trimming took 5 bases from V and 2 from J, leaving 16 bases between them. As DNA, the CDR3 is TGTGCCACCAGCTACAAGACAGAGATAACCTACGAGCAGTACTTC. Encoded protein: CATSYKTEITYEQYF.

This rearrangement joins TRBV13 to TRBJ2-7, with a tentative D call TRBD1 (6 bases). Trimming cost V 2 bases and J 1 base, with 6 bases left between them. CDR1 and CDR2 (germline): PRHDT, FYEKMQ (reference sequence). CDR3 length: 13 amino acids. CDR3: CASSLTGSYEQYF. CDR3 in DNA: TGTGCCAGCAGCTTAACAGGGTCCTACGAGCAGTACTTC. The variable domain in full, completed from reference TRBV13 and TRBJ2-7, reads AAGVIQSPRHLIKEKRETATLKCYPIPRHDTVYWYQQGPGQDPQFLISFYEKMQSDKGSIPDRFSAQQFSDYHSELNMSSLELGDSALYFCASSLTGSYEQYFGPGTRLTVT.

The chain combines TRBV9 with TRBJ1-2, with D possibly being TRBD1 (5 bases). The length of the CDR3 is 15 residues. Germline CDR1 and CDR2: SGDLS and YYNGEE. Trimming cost V 2 bases and J 3 bases, with 14 bases left between them. The CDR3 sequence: CASSVLGGPDYGYTF. For the CDR3, the DNA is TGTGCCAGCAGCGTGTTGGGGGGTCCGGACTATGGCTACACCTTC.

The V and J genes are TRBV6-5 and TRBJ1-2; D unclear. The germline gives CDR1 MNHEY, CDR2 SVGAGI. Trimming cost V 5 bases and J 9 bases, with 16 bases left between them. This CDR3 is built from 13 residues. The CDR3 nucleotides read TGTGCCAGCAGTCTAAGCCTGACTATGAGCTACACCTTC. The encoded protein is CASSLSLTMSYTF.

V gene TRBV19 combines with J gene TRBJ2-2, with 8 bases matching TRBD2. The junction had 9 bases not matched to a gene; V was cut back by 4 bases and J by 8 bases. Germline-derived CDR1 and CDR2 are LNHDA and SQIVND (reference sequence). The CDR3 consists of 15 residues. CDR3 DNA sequence: TGTGCCAGTAGTACAACGGGACTAGTCACTGGGGAGCTGTTTTTT. It encodes CASSTTGLVTGELFF.

The V and J genes are TRBV5-1 and TRBJ1-2, with no clear D. The CDR3 is 12 residues long. V dropped 0 bases and J dropped 4 bases, with 4 bases sitting between them. CDR1 and CDR2 (germline): SGHRS, YFSETQ. The CDR3 region has the DNA TGCGCCAGCAGCTTGGACGGCTATGGCTACACCTTC. This gives the protein CASSLDGYGYTF.

This clone has a single count. J is TRBJ1-5 and V is TRBV19; unclear D gene. Germline V lookup: CDR1 LNHDA, CDR2 SQIVND (reference sequence). The CDR3 length is 16 residues. Between the trimmed V and J ends, which lost 7 bases and 1 base, there was a span of 17 bases. CDR3 sequence: CASNHEGGLSNQPQHF. The CDR3 DNA reads as TGTGCCAGTAACCACGAGGGAGGGCTCAGCAATCAGCCCCAGCATTTT.